This T cell receptor (beta chain) was sequenced in a study of T cell responses to AZD1222 COVID-19 vaccine. General observations from the study: Spike-wide vaccine-associated CD4 TCRs dominated at 160-218 and 743-854. Variant regions that are unmutated are reportedly the target of nearly half of spike-specific TCRs. Among those given AZD1222, only six or seven were seropositive at baseline. Scientists sampled the repertoires only once the peak T cell response had passed.

Of note for this clone: Its target is not known.

Libraries were prepared by immunoSEQ multiplex PCR; TCRdb keeps only in-frame clonotypes and omits some of them. The sample contains around 140,000 clones, 80% to 90% of which appear only once. The CDR3 is made up of 16 amino acids. Germline V gives CDR1 SGHRS, CDR2 YFSETQ. J was trimmed by 4 bases and V by 2 bases; bases with no gene match: 4. This sequence originates from an adult in good health. The chain joins TRBV5-1 to TRBJ2-2, with TRBD2 identical over 11 bases. The sample consisted of peripheral blood, taken on day 0 of AZD1222 vaccination. Written as DNA, the CDR3 is TGCGCCAGCAGCTTAACCGGGACTAGCGGCACCGGGGAGCTGTTTTTT. Protein product: CASSLTGTSGTGELFF.